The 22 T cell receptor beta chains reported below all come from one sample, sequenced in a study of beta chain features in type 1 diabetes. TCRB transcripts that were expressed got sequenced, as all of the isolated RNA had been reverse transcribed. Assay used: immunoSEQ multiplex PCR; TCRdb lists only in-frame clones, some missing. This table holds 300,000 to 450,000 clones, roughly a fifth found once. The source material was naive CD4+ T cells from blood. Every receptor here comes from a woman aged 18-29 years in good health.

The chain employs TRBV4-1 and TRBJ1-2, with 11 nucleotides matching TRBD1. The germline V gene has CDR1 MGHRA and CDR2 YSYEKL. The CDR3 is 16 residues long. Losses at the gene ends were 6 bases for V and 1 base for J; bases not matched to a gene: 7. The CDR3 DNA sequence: TGCGCCAGCAGACAACCCGGGACAGGGGGTAACTATGGCTACACCTTC. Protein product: CASRQPGTGGNYGYTF.

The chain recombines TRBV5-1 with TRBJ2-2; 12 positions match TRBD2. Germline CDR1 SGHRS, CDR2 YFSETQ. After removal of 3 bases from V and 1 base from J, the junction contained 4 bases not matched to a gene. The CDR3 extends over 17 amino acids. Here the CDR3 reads CASSWGLAGLNTGELFF. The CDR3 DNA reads TGCGCCAGCAGCTGGGGACTAGCGGGCTTGAACACCGGGGAGCTGTTTTTT. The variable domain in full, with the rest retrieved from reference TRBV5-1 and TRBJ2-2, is KAGVTQTPRYLIKTRGQQVTLSCSPISGHRSVSWYQQTPGQGLQFLFEYFSETQRNKGNFPGRFSGRQFSNSRSEMNVSTLELGDSALYLCASSWGLAGLNTGELFFGEGSRLTVL.

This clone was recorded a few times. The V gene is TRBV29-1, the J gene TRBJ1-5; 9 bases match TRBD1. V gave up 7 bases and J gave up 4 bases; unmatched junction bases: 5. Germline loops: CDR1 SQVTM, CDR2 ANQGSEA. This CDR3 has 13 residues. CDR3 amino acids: CSGGTGLNQPQHF. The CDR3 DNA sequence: TGCAGCGGTGGGACAGGGTTAAATCAGCCCCAGCATTTT.

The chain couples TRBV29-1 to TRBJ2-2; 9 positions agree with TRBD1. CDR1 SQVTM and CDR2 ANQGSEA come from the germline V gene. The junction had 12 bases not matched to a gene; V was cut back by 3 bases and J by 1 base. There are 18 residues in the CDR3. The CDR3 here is CSVESGQGTFLNTGELFF. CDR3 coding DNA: TGCAGCGTTGAGTCCGGACAGGGGACTTTCCTGAACACCGGGGAGCTGTTTTTT.

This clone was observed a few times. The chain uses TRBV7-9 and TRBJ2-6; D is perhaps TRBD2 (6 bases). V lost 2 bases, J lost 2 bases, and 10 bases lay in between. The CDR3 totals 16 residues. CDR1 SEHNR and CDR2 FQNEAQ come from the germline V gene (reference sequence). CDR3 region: CASSLLRGTGANVLTF. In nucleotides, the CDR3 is TGTGCCAGCAGCTTATTACGGGGGACTGGGGCCAACGTCCTGACTTTC.

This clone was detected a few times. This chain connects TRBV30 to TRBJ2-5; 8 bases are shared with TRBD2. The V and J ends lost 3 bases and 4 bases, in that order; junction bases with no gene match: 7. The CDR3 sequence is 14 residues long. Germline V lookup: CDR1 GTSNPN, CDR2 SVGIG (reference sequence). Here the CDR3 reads CAWRRAGLAETQYF. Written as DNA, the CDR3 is TGTGCCTGGAGGCGAGCTGGACTAGCAGAGACCCAGTACTTC. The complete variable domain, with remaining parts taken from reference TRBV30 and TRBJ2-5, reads SQTIHQWPATLVQPVGSPLSLECTVEGTSNPNLYWYRQAAGRGLQLLFYSVGIGQISSEVPQNLSASRPQDRQFILSSKKLLLSDSGFYLCAWRRAGLAETQYFGPGTRLLVL.

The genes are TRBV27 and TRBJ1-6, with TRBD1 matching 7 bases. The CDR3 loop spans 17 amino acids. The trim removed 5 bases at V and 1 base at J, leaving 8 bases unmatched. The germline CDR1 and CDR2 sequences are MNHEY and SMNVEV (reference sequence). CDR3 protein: CASSVRQGLSYNSPLHF. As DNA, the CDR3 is TGTGCCAGCAGTGTCAGACAGGGTCTATCCTATAATTCACCCCTCCACTTT.

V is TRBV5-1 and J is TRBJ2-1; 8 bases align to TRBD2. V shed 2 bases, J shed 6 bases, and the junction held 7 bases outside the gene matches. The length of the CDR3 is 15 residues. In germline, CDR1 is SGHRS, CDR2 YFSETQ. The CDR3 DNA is TGCGCCAGCAGCTTCTCCCTAGCGGGTGCCAATGAGCAGTTCTTC. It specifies CASSFSLAGANEQFF.

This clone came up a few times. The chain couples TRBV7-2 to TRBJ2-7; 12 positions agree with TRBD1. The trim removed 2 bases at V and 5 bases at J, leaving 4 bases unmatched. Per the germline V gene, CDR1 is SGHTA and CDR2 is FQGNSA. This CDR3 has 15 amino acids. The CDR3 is CASSLSGTGGNEQYF. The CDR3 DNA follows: TGTGCCAGCAGCTTATCGGGGACAGGGGGCAACGAGCAGTACTTC.

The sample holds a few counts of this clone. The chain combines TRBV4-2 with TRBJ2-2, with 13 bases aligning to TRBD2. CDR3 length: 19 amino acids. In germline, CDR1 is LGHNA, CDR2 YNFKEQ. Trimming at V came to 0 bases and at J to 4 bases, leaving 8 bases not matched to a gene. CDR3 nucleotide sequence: TGTGCCAGCAGCCAAGAGGGGACTAGCGGGACTTCGGGCACCGGGGAGCTGTTTTTT. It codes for CASSQEGTSGTSGTGELFF.

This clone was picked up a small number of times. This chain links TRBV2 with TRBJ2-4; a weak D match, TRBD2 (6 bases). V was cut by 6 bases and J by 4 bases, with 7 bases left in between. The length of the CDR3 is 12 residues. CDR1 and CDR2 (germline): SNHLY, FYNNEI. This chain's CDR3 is CASRGRKNIQYF. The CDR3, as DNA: TGTGCCAGCAGGGGGAGGAAAAACATTCAGTACTTC.

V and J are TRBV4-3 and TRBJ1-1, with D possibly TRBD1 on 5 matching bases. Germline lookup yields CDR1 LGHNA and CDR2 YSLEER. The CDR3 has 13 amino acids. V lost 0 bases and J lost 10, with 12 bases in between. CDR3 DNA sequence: TGCGCCAGCAGCCAAGATGGGACGGGGGTAGCTTTCTTT. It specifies CASSQDGTGVAFF.

Written as DNA, the CDR3 is TGTGCCAGCAGCTGGGACTCCTCAGAGGATGGCTACACCTTC. Protein sequence: CASSWDSSEDGYTF. The chain recombines TRBV5-4 with TRBJ1-2; weak D call: TRBD1 (5 bases). The length of the CDR3 is 14 residues. V shed 3 bases and J shed 6 bases, with 15 bases lying between them. Germline V gene data show CDR1 as SGHNT and CDR2 as YYREEE (reference sequence).

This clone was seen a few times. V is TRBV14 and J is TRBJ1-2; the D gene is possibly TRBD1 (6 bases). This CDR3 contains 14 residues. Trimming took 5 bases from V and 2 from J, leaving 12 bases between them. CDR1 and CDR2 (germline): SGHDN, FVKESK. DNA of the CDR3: TGTGCCAGCAGCGTAAGGGGGAGAAACTATGGCTACACCTTC. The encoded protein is CASSVRGRNYGYTF.

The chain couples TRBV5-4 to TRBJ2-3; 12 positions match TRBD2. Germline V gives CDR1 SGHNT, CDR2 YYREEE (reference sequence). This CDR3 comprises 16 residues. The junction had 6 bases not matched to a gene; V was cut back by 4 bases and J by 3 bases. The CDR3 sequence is CASSPRLAGVTDTQYF. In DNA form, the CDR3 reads TGTGCCAGCAGCCCAAGACTAGCGGGGGTGACAGATACGCAGTATTTT.

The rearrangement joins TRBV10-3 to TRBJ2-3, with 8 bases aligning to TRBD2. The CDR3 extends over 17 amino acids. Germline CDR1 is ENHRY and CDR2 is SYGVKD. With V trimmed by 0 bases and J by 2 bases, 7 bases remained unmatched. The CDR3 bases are TGTGCCATCAGTGAGTCTGGGCTAGCGGGTTTCACAGATACGCAGTATTTT. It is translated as CAISESGLAGFTDTQYF.

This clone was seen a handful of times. The CDR3 is CASSYGAWEGYGYTF. CDR3 DNA sequence: TGTGCCAGCAGTTACGGAGCGTGGGAGGGGTATGGCTACACCTTC. This rearrangement joins TRBV6-5 to TRBJ1-2; D perhaps matches TRBD1 (5 bases). Germline CDR1 is MNHEY and CDR2 is SVGAGI. The CDR3 loop spans 15 amino acids. The V end was cut by 2 bases, the J end by 5 bases, with 15 bases between.

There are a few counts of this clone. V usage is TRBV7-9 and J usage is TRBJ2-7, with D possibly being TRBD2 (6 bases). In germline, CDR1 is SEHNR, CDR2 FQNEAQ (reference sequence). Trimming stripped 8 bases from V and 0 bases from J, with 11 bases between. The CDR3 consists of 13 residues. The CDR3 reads CASRSGGSYEQYF. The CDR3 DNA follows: TGTGCCAGCCGTAGCGGTGGCTCCTACGAGCAGTACTTC.

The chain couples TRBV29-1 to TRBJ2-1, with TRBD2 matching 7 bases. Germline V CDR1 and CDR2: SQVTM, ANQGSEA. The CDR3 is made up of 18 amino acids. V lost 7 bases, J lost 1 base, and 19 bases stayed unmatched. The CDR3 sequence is CSANSLRGSGLSYNEQFF. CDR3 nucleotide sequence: TGCAGCGCGAACTCCTTGCGGGGTAGCGGGTTATCCTACAATGAGCAGTTCTTC.

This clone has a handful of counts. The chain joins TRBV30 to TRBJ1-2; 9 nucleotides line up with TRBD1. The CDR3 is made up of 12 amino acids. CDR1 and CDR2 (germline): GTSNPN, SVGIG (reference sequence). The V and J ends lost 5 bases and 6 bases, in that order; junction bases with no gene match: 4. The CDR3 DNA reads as TGTGCCTGGCTCACAGGGGGCGATGGCTACACCTTC. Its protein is CAWLTGGDGYTF.

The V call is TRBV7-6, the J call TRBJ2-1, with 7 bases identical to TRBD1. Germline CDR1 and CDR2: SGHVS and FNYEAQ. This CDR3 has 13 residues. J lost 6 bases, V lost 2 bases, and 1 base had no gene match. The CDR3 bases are TGTGCCAGCAGCTTACGACAGGGCAATGAGCAGTTCTTC. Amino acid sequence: CASSLRQGNEQFF.

The CDR3 nucleotides read TGTGCCTGGAGAGGGTTCGGGGGCGGGGAGCTGTTTTTT. This encodes CAWRGFGGGELFF. This chain uses TRBV30 with TRBJ2-2, with a tentative D call TRBD2 (6 bases). Between the trimmed V and J ends, which lost 3 bases and 7 bases, there was a span of 12 bases. The CDR3 extends over 13 amino acids. Per germline, CDR1 GTSNPN and CDR2 SVGIG (reference sequence).